Presented here are 18 T cell receptor beta chains from one specimen sequenced in a study of blood T cells in healthy people across ages. A second PCR, run for about 7 to 11 cycles, used a sample-barcoded 5' primer plus a J-beta primer mix. TCRdb processed the 5' RACE reads anew with MiXCR; each CDR3 protein has one entry. The top ten hold around 23% of the sample, which has 580,000 or so distinct CDR3 sequences, 47% seen once. Sequencing was carried out using blood. The receptors were gathered from a man older than 75 in good health.

Only one count was recorded for this clonotype. The chain carries TRBV20-1 and TRBJ2-7; the match to TRBD1 covers 7 bases. The CDR3 is made up of 14 amino acids. The ends lost 5 bases at V and 0 bases at J; junction bases unmatched: 7. Germline V gene data show CDR1 as DFQATT and CDR2 as SNEGSKA (reference sequence). In nucleotides, the CDR3 is TGCAGTGCTGAAACAGGGGTGTACTCCTACGAGCAGTACTTC. Encoded protein: CSAETGVYSYEQYF.

This clonotype was seen once. The chain joins TRBV2 to TRBJ2-5; 7 bases match TRBD1. Germline V gives CDR1 SNHLY, CDR2 FYNNEI. Trimming took 2 bases from V and 1 from J; bases not matched to a gene: 10. The CDR3 is 17 residues long. CDR3 sequence reads: CASSESRAGGIQETQYF. CDR3 bases: TGTGCCAGCAGTGAATCTAGGGCAGGGGGAATCCAAGAGACCCAGTACTTC.

This chain uses TRBV20-1 with TRBJ1-5, with a tentative D call TRBD1 (6 bases). V gave up 1 base and J gave up 8 bases, with 12 bases separating them. The V gene's germline CDR1 is DFQATT and CDR2 SNEGSKA (reference sequence). The CDR3 is 13 amino acids. CDR3 in DNA: TGCAGTGCTAGAGCAGGGGTGGGTGAGCCCCAGCATTTT. It yields the protein CSARAGVGEPQHF.

This chain joins TRBV9 and TRBJ2-7; TRBD2 agrees at 13 bases. The CDR3 has 14 amino acids. V was clipped by 4 bases and J by 10 bases; unmatched bases: 8. Germline V lookup: CDR1 SGDLS, CDR2 YYNGEE. The CDR3 here is CASSQGLAGNQQYF. CDR3 sequence (DNA): TGTGCCAGCAGCCAGGGACTAGCGGGGAACCAACAGTACTTC.

The genes are TRBV5-1 and TRBJ2-2; no clear D gene. The germline gives CDR1 SGHRS, CDR2 YFSETQ. This CDR3 has 14 amino acids. Trimming removed 7 bases at V and 2 bases at J, with 12 bases between. CDR3 protein: CASSPRVNTGELFF. CDR3 nucleotides: TGCGCCAGCTCTCCCCGGGTTAACACCGGGGAGCTGTTTTTT.

This clonotype was counted between two and nine times. This chain links TRBV3-1 with TRBJ2-7; no clear D gene. Germline assignment: CDR1 LGHDT and CDR2 YNNKEL (reference sequence). V was shortened by 0 bases and J by 6 bases, with 9 bases between the two germline ends. The CDR3 is 13 amino acids. As DNA, the CDR3 is TGTGCCAGCAGCCAAGATCGGGTGGGCGAGCAGTACTTC. Translating gives CASSQDRVGEQYF.

A few counts support this clonotype. This chain joins TRBV7-9 and TRBJ1-1; no reliable D call. Trimming pared 5 bases from V and 3 bases from J, leaving 25 bases between. The germline gives CDR1 SEHNR, CDR2 FQNEAQ (reference sequence). The CDR3 runs 18 residues. The DNA of the CDR3 is TGTGCCAGCAGCAGCTTCAGAGGGAGACTTACGGGAGACACTGAAGCTTTCTTT. Translated, it gives CASSSFRGRLTGDTEAFF.

The chain carries TRBV28 and TRBJ2-3; either TRBD1 or TRBD2 may supply D (6 bases each). The CDR3 spans 16 residues. V was shortened by 5 bases and J by 3 bases, with 18 bases between the two germline ends. Germline V gene lookup returns CDR1 MDHEN and CDR2 SYDVKM. The CDR3 DNA reads as TGTGCCAGCAGTCCAGAGGGGGGCGCACGAACAGATACGCAGTATTTT. Translation: CASSPEGGARTDTQYF.

The V call is TRBV20-1, the J call TRBJ1-5; D is perhaps TRBD1 (6 bases). Germline CDR1 and CDR2: DFQATT and SNEGSKA (reference sequence). V lost 2 bases and J 7 bases, leaving 12 bases between the germline ends. The CDR3 is 13 amino acids. CDR3 sequence: CSARTQGQQPQHF. The DNA of the CDR3 is TGCAGTGCTAGAACACAGGGACAACAGCCCCAGCATTTT.

This clonotype was observed once. One end of the junction varies from germline; a read error may be responsible. The chain links TRBV11-2 to TRBJ1-2, with D uncertain. Germline V gene sequence: CDR1 SGHAT, CDR2 FQNNGV. The CDR3 has 13 amino acids. CDR3 in amino acids: CTSSLGRVHGYTF. CDR3 sequence (DNA): TGTACCAGCAGCTTAGGCCGAGTGCATGGCTACACCTTC.

The chain employs TRBV5-6 and TRBJ2-7, with TRBD2 matching 10 bases. Germline trimming cut 0 bases from V and 5 bases from J; bases unmatched to any gene: 5. The CDR3 covers 15 residues. Germline loops: CDR1 SGHDT, CDR2 YYEEEE. As DNA, the CDR3 is TGTGCCAGCAGCTTGGCCGGGACTAGCGCCCACGAGCAGTACTTC. Its protein product is CASSLAGTSAHEQYF.

The gene calls are TRBV29-1 and TRBJ2-5, with a possible D match to TRBD1 (8 bases). Trimming shortened V by 6 bases and J by 11 bases, and 19 bases separated the two germline ends. The CDR3 runs to 12 residues. The germline V gene has CDR1 SQVTM and CDR2 ANQGSEA. In nucleotides, the CDR3 is TGCAGCGTGAATCAGGGGGCGCGGGAGCAGTACTTC. Amino acid sequence: CSVNQGAREQYF.

V gene TRBV7-2 combines with J gene TRBJ2-2, with 9 bases lining up with TRBD1. This CDR3 is built from 14 residues. J gave up 6 bases and V 6 bases, and 5 bases lay outside the gene matches. Germline-derived CDR1 and CDR2 are SGHTA and FQGNSA. CDR3 sequence: CASRLGTGPGELFF. The CDR3 DNA reads TGTGCCAGCAGGTTGGGGACAGGGCCCGGGGAGCTGTTTTTT. Based on the CDR3 plus reference TRBV7-2 and TRBJ2-2, the full variable domain is GAGVSQSPSNKVTEKGKDVELRCDPISGHTALYWYRQSLGQGLEFLIYFQGNSAPDKSGLPSDRFSAERTGGSVSTLTIQRTQQEDSAVYLCASRLGTGPGELFFGEGSRLTVL.

The chain joins TRBV9 to TRBJ2-5; TRBD2 agrees at 14 bases. CDR3 length: 16 amino acids. CDR1 and CDR2 (germline): SGDLS, YYNGEE. With V trimmed by 5 bases and J by 1 base, 4 bases remained unmatched. The CDR3: CASRPGTSGGQETQYF. The CDR3 nucleotides are TGTGCCAGCAGACCTGGGACTAGCGGGGGCCAAGAGACCCAGTACTTC.

V usage is TRBV6-2 or TRBV6-3 and J usage is TRBJ1-4, with D possibly TRBD1 on 6 matching bases. Per the germline V gene, CDR1 is MNHEY and CDR2 is SVGEGT. The CDR3 is made up of 16 amino acids. The germline V and J ends were trimmed by 6 bases and 5 bases, with 19 bases remaining between them. This CDR3 is CASRDRRRTANEKLFF. The CDR3 bases are TGTGCCAGCAGAGACCGACGAAGGACAGCAAATGAAAAACTGTTTTTT.

The chain has TRBV7-8 and TRBJ2-3; TRBD2 aligns across 7 bases. Per germline, CDR1 SGHVS and CDR2 FQNEAQ. V lost 1 base, J lost 0 bases, and 7 bases stayed unmatched. This CDR3 spans 17 amino acids. The CDR3 is CASSLGLADPSTDTQYF. CDR3 nucleotides: TGTGCCAGCAGCTTAGGACTAGCCGATCCTAGCACAGATACGCAGTATTTT.

This clonotype was seen a handful of times. The CDR3 spells CASSYPSEQYF. CDR3 bases: TGTGCCAGCAGTTACCCCTCCGAGCAGTACTTC. The genes are TRBV6-2 or TRBV6-3 and TRBJ2-7; D ambiguous. The CDR3 spans 11 residues. Germline lookup yields CDR1 MNHEY and CDR2 SVGEGT. Deletions cut 2 bases from V and 6 bases from J, with 5 bases between.

The chain has TRBV15 and TRBJ1-5, with a weak D call TRBD1 (5 bases). The CDR3 consists of 16 residues. V lost 3 bases, J lost 6 bases, and 18 bases lay in between. Germline-derived CDR1 and CDR2 are LNHNV and YYDKDF (reference sequence). Here the CDR3 DNA reads TGTGCCACCAGCAGGGGGGGTGGCGCTCTAAGTCAGCCCCAGCATTTT. Translating gives CATSRGGGALSQPQHF.